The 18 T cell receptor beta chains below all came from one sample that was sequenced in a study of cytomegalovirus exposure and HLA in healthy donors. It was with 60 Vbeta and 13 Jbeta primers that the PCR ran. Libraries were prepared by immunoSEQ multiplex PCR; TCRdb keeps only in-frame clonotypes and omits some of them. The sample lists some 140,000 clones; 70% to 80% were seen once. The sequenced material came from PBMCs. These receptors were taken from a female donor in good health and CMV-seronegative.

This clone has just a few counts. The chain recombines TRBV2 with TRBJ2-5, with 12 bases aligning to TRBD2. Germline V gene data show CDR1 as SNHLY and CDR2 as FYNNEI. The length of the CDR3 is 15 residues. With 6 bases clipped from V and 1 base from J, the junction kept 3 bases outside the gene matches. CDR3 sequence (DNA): TGTGCCAGCAGCTCGACTAGCGGGGGCCAAGAGACCCAGTACTTC. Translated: CASSSTSGGQETQYF. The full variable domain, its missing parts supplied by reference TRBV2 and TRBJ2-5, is EPEVTQTPSHQVTQMGQEVILRCVPISNHLYFYWYRQILGQKVEFLVSFYNNEISEKSEIFDDQFSVERPDGSNFTLKIRSTKLEDSAMYFCASSSTSGGQETQYFGPGTRLLVL.

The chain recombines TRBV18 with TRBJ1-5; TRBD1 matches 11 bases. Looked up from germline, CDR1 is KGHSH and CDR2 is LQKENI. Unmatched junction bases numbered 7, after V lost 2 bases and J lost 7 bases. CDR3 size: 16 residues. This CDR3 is CASSPFQRTGGQPQHF. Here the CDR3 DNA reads TGTGCCAGCTCACCATTCCAACGGACAGGGGGCCAGCCCCAGCATTTT.

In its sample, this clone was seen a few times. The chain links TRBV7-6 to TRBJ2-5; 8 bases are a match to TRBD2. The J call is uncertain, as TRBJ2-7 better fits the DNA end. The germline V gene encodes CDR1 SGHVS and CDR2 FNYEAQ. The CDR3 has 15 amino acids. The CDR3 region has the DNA TGTGCCAGCAGCCCGACTAGCGCCTTTTCCTACGAGCAGTACTTC. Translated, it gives CASSPTSAFSYEQYF.

The CDR3 reads CASSFARDRGGDTQYF. The CDR3 DNA sequence: TGCGCCAGCAGCTTCGCCCGGGACAGGGGAGGAGATACGCAGTATTTT. The J gene is TRBJ2-3, the V gene TRBV5-1; TRBD1 matches 10 bases. From germline, CDR1 is SGHRS and CDR2 YFSETQ. The V and J ends lost 2 bases and 5 bases, in that order; junction bases with no gene match: 8. This CDR3 is 16 amino acids long.

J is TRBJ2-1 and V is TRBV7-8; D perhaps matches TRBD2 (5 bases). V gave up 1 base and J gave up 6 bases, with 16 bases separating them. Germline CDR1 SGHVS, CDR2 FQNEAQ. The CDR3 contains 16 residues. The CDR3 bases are TGTGCCAGCAGCTTAGGATTTGCGAGGGTCTCCAATGAGCAGTTCTTC. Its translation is CASSLGFARVSNEQFF.

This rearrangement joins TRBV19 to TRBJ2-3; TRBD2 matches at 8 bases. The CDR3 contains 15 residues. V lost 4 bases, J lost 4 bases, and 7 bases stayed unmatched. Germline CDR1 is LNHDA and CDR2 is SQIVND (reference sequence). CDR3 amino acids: CASSTRSGSADTQYF. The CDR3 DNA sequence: TGTGCCAGTAGTACCAGGAGCGGGAGCGCAGATACGCAGTATTTT. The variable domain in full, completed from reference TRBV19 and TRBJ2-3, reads DGGITQSPKYLFRKEGQNVTLSCEQNLNHDAMYWYRQDPGQGLRLIYYSQIVNDFQKGDIAEGYSVSREKKESFPLTVTSAQKNPTAFYLCASSTRSGSADTQYFGPGTRLTVL.

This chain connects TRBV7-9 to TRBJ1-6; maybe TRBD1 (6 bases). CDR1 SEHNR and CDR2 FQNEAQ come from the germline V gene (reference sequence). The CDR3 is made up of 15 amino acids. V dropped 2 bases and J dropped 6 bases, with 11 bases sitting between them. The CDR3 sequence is CASSLRDIPNSPLHF. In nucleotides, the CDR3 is TGTGCCAGCAGCTTACGGGACATACCTAATTCACCCCTCCACTTT. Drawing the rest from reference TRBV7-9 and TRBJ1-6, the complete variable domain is DTGVSQNPRHKITKRGQNVTFRCDPISEHNRLYWYRQTLGQGPEFLTYFQNEAQLEKSRLLSDRFSAERPKGSFSTLEIQRTEQGDSAMYLCASSLRDIPNSPLHFGNGTRLTVT.

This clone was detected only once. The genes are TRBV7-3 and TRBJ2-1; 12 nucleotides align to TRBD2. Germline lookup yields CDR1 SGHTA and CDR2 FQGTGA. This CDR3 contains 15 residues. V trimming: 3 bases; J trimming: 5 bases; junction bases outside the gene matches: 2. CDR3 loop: CASSLTSGGNNEQFF. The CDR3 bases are TGTGCCAGCAGCTTGACTAGCGGGGGTAACAATGAGCAGTTCTTC. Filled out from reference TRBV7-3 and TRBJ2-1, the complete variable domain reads GAGVSQTPSNKVTEKGKYVELRCDPISGHTALYWYRQSLGQGPEFLIYFQGTGAADDSGLPNDRFFAVRPEGSVSTLKIQRTERGDSAVYLCASSLTSGGNNEQFFGPGTRLTVL.

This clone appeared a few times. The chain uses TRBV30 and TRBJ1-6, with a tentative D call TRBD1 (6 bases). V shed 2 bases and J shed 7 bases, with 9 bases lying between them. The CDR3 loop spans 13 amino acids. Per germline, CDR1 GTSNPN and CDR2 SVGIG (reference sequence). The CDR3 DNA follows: TGTGCCTGGAGTCGACAGGAGAATTCACCCCTCCACTTT. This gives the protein CAWSRQENSPLHF.

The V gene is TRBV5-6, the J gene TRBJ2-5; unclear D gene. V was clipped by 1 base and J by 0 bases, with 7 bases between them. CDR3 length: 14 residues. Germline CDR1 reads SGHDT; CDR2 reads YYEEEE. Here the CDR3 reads CASSLYADQETQYF. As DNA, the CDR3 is TGTGCCAGCAGCTTGTACGCAGACCAAGAGACCCAGTACTTC.

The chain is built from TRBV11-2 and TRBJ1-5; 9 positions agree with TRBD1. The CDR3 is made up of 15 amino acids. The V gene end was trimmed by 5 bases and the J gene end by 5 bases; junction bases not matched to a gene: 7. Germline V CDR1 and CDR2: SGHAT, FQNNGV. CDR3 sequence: CASSHYRGRDQPQHF. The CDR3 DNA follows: TGTGCCAGCAGCCACTACAGGGGGCGAGATCAGCCCCAGCATTTT.

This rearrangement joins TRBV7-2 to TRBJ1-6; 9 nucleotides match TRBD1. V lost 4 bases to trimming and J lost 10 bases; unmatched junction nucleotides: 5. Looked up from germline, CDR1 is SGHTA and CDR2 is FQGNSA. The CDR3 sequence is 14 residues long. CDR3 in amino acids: CASSSNRGLSPLHF. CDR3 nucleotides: TGTGCCAGCAGCTCAAACAGGGGGCTATCACCCCTCCACTTT.

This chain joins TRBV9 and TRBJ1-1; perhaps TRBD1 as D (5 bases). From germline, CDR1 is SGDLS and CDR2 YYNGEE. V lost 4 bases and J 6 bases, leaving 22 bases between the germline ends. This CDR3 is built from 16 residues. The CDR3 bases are TGTGCCAGCAGCCCTCGTGCCCGGTTGTCAGGGTCTGAAGCTTTCTTT. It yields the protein CASSPRARLSGSEAFF.

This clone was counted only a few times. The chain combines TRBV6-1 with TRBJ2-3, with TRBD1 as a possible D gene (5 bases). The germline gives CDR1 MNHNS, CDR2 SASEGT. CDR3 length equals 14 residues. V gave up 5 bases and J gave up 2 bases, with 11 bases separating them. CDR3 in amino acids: CASSRQPATDTQYF. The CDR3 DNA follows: TGTGCCAGCAGTCGACAGCCCGCCACAGATACGCAGTATTTT.

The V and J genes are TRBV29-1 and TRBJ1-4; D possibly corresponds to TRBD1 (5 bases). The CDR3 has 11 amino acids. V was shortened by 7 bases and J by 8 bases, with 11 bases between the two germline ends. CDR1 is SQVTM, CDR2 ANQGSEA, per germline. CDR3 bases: TGCAGCGCCGGGGGTAGGGAAAAACTGTTTTTT. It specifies CSAGGREKLFF.

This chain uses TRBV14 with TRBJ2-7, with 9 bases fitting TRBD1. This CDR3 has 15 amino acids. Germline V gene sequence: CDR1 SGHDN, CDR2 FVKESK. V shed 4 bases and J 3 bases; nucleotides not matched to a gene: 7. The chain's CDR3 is CASSLPRTGVYEQYF. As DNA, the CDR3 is TGTGCCAGCAGCCTACCTAGGACAGGGGTCTACGAGCAGTACTTC. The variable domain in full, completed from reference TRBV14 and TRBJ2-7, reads EAGVTQFPSHSVIEKGQTVTLRCDPISGHDNLYWYRRVMGKEIKFLLHFVKESKQDESGMPNNRFLAERTGGTYSTLKVQPAELEDSGVYFCASSLPRTGVYEQYFGPGTRLTVT.

CDR3 loop: CASSLGAEYSEAFF. In nucleotides, the CDR3 is TGTGCCAGCAGCTTAGGGGCTGAATATAGTGAAGCTTTCTTT. The gene calls are TRBV5-4 and TRBJ1-1; D possibly corresponds to TRBD1 (5 bases). Germline V gene lookup returns CDR1 SGHNT and CDR2 YYREEE (reference sequence). V lost 2 bases and J 7 bases, leaving 15 bases between the germline ends. This CDR3 has 14 amino acids.

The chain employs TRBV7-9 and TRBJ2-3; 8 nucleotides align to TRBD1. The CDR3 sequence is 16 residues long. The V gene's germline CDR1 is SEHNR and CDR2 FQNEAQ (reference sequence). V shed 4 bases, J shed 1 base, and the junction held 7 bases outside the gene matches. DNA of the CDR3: TGTGCCAGCAGCTCCCTCCGGGACAGGCGCACAGATACGCAGTATTTT. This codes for CASSSLRDRRTDTQYF.